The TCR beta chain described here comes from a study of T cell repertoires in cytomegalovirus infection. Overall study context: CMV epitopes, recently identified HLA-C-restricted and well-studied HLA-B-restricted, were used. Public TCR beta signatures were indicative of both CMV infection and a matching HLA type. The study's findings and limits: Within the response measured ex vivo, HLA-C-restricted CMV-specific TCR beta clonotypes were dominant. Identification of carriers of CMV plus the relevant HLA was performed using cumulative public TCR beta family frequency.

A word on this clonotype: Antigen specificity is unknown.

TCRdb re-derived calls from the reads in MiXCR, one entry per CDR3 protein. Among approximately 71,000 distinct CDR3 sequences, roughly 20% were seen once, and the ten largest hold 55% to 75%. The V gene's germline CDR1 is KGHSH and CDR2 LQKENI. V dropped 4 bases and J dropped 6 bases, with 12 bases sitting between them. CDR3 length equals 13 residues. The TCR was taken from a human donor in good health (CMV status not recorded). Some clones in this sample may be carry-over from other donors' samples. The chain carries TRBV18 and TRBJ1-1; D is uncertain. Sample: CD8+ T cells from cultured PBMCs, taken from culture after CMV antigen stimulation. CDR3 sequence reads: CASSHELVPEAFF. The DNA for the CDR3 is TGTGCCAGCTCACACGAGTTGGTCCCTGAAGCTTTCTTT.